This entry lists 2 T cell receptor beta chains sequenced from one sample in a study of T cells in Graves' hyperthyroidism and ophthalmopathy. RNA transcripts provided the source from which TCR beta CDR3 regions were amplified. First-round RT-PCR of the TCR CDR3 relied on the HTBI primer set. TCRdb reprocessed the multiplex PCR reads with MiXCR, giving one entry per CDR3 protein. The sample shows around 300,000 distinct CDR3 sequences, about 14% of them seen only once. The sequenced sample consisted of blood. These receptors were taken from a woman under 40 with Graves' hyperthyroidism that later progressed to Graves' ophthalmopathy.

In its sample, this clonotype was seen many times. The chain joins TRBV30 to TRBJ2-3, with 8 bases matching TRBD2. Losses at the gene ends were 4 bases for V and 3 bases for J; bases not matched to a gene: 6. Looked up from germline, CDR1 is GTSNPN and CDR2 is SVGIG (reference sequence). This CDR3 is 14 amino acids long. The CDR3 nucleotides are TGTGCCTGGATAAAAGTAGCGGGAACAGATACGCAGTATTTT. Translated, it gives CAWIKVAGTDTQYF.

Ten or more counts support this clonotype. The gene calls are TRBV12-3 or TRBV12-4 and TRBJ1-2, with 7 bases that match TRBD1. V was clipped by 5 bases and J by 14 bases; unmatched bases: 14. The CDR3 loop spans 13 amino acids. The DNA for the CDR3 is TGTGCCAGCAGTACCGGGACAGCCAAACAGCCGACCTTC. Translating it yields CASSTGTAKQPTF.